This TCR beta chain was obtained from a study of blood T cell repertoires in COVID-19. Study at large: Both acute and convalescent COVID-19 samples were obtained from the United States, Italy and Spain.

J was trimmed by 5 bases and V by 5 bases; bases with no gene match: 12. CDR3 length: 15 residues. Per germline, CDR1 SQVTM and CDR2 ANQGSEA. In the original processing: Amplification from reference gene primers served as the basis for estimated nucleated cell counts. Clones were read by immunoSEQ multiplex PCR, and TCRdb kept only the in-frame ones, dropping some. V, J and clone size were drawn from that table, and D and trimming were deduced from the DNA. Of 200,000 to 250,000 clones in the sample, roughly 84% were seen once. The sequenced material came from peripheral blood. V gene TRBV29-1 combines with J gene TRBJ1-5; 7 bases match TRBD1. This sequence was found in a man aged 40-49 years with acute or convalescent COVID-19. The CDR3 DNA sequence: TGCAGCGTTTCGGGTACAGGGGCGCTGGATCAGCCCCAGCATTTT. Its protein product is CSVSGTGALDQPQHF.